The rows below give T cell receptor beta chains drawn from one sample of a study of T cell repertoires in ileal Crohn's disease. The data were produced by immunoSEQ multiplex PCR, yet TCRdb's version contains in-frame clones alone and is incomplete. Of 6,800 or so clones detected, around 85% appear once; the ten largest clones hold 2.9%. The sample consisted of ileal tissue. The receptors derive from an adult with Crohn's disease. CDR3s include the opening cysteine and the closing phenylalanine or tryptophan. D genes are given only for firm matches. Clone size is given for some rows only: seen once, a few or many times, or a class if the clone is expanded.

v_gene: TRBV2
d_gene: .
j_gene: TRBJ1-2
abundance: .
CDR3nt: TGTGCCAGCAGGTCCCAGGGCGGTGGCTACACCTTC
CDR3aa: CASRSQGGGYTF

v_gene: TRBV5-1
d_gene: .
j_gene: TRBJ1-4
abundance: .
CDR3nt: TGCGCCAGCAGCTTGAATCCACAGGGTCTTGAAAAACTGTTTTTT
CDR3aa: CASSLNPQGLEKLFF

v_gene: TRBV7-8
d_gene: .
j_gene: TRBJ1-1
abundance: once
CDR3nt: TGTGCCAGCAGCCCTCAGGCGAACACTGAAGCTTTCTTT
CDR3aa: CASSPQANTEAFF

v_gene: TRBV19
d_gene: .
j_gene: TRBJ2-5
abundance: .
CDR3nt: TGTGCCAGTAGTCTCTCCGGACAAATGGCAGAGACCCAGTACTTC
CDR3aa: CASSLSGQMAETQYF

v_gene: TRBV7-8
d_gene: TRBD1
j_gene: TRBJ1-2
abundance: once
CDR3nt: TGTGCCAGCAGCGACAGGGTCTATGGCTACACCTTC
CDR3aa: CASSDRVYGYTF

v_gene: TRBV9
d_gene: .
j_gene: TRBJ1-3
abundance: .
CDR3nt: TGTGCCAGCAGCCCCACAGCCTCTGGAAACACCATATATTTT
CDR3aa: CASSPTASGNTIYF

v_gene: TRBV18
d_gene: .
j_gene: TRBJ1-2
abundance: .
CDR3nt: TGTGCCAGCTCACCGTCAGGGGCGACTTTCCGTCCCTCTATTTCCTATGGCTACACCTTC
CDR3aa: CASSPSGATFRPSISYGYTF

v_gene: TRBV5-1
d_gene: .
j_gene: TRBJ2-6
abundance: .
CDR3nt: TGCGCCTCTCGACTGGACTCTGGGGCCAACGTCCTGACTTTC
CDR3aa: CASRLDSGANVLTF

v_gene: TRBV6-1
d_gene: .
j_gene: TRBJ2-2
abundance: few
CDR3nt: TGTGCCAGCAGCCGACGAGGCGGGGAGCTGTTTTTT
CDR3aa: CASSRRGGELFF

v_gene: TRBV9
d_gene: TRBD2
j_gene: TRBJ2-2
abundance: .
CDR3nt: TGTGCCAGCAGCGTAGCTCCGGGAGGGAACACCGGGGAGCTGTTTTTT
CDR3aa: CASSVAPGGNTGELFF

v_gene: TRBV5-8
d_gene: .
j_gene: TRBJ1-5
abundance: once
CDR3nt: TGTGCCAGCAGCTTGGGCCCCCTAGGACTACAGCCCCAGCATTTT
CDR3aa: CASSLGPLGLQPQHF

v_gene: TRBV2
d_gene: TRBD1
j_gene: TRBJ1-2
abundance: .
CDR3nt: TGTGCCAGCAGGGGGACAGGGCTCCTTCGTGGCTACACCTTC
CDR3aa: CASRGTGLLRGYTF

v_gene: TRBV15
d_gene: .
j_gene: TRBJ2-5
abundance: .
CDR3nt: TGTGCCACCAGCAGAGAAGAAGGCAGGGGAGGGGAGACCCAGTACTTC
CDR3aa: CATSREEGRGGETQYF

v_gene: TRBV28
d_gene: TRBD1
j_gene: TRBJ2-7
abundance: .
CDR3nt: TGTGCCAGCGCGGACAGGACCACCTACGAGCAGTACTTC
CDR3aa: CASADRTTYEQYF

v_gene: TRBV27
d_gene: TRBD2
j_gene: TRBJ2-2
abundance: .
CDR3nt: TGTGCCAGCAGTTTATACCCCCCTAGCGGGGGCTACACCGGGGAGCTGTTTTTT
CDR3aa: CASSLYPPSGGYTGELFF